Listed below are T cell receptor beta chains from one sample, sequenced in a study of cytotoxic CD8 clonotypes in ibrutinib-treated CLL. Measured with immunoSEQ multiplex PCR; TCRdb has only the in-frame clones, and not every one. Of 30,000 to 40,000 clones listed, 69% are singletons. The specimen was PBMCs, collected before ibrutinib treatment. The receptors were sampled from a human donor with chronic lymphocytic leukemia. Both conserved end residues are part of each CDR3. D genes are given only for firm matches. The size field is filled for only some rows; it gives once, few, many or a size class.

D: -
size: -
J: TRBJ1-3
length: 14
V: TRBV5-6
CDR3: CASSWREGGNTIYF
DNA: TGTGCCAGCAGCTGGAGGGAGGGTGGAAACACCATATATTTT

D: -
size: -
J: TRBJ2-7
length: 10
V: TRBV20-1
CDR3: CSAVSDEQYF
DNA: TGCAGTGCGGTGTCGGACGAGCAGTACTTC

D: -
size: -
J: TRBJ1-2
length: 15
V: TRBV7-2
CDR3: CASSLKFRQDYGYTF
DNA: TGTGCCAGCAGCTTAAAGTTCAGACAGGACTATGGCTACACCTTC

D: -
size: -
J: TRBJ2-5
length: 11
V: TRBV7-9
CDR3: CASSFVETQYF
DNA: TGTGCCAGCAGCTTCGTGGAGACCCAGTACTTC

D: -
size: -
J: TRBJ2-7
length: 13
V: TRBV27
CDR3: CASSYGRGYEQYF
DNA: TGTGCCAGCAGTTATGGCAGGGGATACGAGCAGTACTTC

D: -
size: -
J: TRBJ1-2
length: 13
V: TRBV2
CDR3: CASTLGREYGYTF
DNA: TGTGCCAGCACTCTCGGCAGGGAATATGGCTACACCTTC

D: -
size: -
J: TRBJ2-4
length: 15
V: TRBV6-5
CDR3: CASSYSKQSKNIQYF
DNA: TGTGCCAGCAGTTACTCGAAACAGTCCAAAAACATTCAGTACTTC

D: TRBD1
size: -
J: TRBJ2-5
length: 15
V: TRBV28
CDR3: CASSQSGTGWETQYF
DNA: TGTGCCAGCAGTCAATCCGGGACAGGGTGGGAGACCCAGTACTTC

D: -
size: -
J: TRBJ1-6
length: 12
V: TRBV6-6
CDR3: CASSTGNSPLHF
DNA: TGTGCCAGCAGTACGGGGAATTCACCCCTCCACTTT

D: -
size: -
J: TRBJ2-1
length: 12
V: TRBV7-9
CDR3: CASSPSLNEQFF
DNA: TGTGCCAGCAGCCCGTCCCTCAATGAGCAGTTCTTC

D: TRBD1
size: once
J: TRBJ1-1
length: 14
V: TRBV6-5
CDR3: CASTDGQGRTEAFF
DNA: TGTGCCAGCACCGATGGACAGGGTCGCACTGAAGCTTTCTTT

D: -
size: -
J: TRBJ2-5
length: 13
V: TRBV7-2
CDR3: CASSLGGRETQYF
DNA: TGTGCCAGCAGCTTAGGAGGTAGAGAGACCCAGTACTTC

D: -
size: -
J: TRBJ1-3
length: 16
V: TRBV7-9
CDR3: CASSLDGSPSGNTIYF
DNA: TGTGCCAGCAGCTTAGACGGGTCGCCCTCTGGAAACACCATATATTTT

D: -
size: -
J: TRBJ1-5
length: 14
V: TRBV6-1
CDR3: CASSEAVDNQPQHF
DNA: TGTGCCAGCAGTGAAGCGGTCGACAATCAGCCCCAGCATTTT

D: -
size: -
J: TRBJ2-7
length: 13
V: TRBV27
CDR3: CASSFRGTYEQYF
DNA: TGTGCCAGCAGTTTTAGGGGTACCTACGAGCAGTACTTC

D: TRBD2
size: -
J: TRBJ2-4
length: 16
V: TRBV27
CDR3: CASSQLAGGAKNIQYF
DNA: TGTGCCAGCAGTCAACTAGCGGGGGGAGCCAAAAACATTCAGTACTTC

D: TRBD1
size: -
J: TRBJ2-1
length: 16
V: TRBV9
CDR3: CASSVGGQAPYNEQFF
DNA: TGTGCCAGCAGCGTAGGCGGACAGGCCCCCTACAATGAGCAGTTCTTC

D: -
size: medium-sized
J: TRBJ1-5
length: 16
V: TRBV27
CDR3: CASSLLAGGRYQPQHF
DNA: TGTGCCAGCAGTTTATTGGCGGGGGGCAGATATCAGCCCCAGCATTTT

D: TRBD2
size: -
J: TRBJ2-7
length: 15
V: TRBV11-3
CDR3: CASSLASSGIYEQYF
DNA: TGTGCCAGCAGCTTAGCGTCTAGCGGTATCTACGAGCAGTACTTC

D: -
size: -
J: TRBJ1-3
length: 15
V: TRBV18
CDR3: CASSTYGDSGNTIYF
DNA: TGTGCCAGCTCTACCTACGGAGACTCTGGAAACACCATATATTTT

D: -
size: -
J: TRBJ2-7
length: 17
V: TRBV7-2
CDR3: CASSFGRGALGREEQYF
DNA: TGTGCCAGCAGCTTCGGACGGGGAGCTTTGGGACGTGAGGAGCAGTACTTC

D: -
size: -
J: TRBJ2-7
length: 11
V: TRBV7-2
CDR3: CASSSAYEQYF
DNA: TGTGCCAGCAGCTCTGCTTACGAGCAGTACTTC

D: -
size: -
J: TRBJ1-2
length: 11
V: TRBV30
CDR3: CAWGQNYGYTF
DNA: TGTGCCTGGGGACAGAACTATGGCTACACCTTC

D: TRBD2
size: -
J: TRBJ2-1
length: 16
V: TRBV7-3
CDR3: CASSSFAGVSYNEQFF
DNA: TGTGCCAGCAGCTCTTTCGCGGGAGTTAGCTACAATGAGCAGTTCTTC

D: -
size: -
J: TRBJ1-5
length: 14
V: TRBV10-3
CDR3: CAISGREGNQPQHF
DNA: TGTGCCATCAGTGGGCGGGAAGGCAATCAGCCCCAGCATTTT

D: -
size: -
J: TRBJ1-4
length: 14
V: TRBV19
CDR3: CASSLDGHNEKLFF
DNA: TGTGCCAGTAGCCTGGACGGACATAATGAAAAACTGTTTTTT

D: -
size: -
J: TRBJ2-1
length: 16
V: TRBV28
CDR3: CASVFGGSSSYNEQFF
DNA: TGTGCCAGCGTCTTTGGGGGCTCGAGCTCCTACAATGAGCAGTTCTTC

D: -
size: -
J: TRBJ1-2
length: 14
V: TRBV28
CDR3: CASSSGGQNYGYTF
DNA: TGTGCCAGCAGTTCGGGAGGGCAGAACTATGGCTACACCTTC

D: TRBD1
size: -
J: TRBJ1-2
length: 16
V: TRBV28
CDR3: CASSSPILEQGLGYTF
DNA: TGTGCCAGCAGCTCCCCAATCCTAGAACAGGGGCTCGGCTACACCTTC

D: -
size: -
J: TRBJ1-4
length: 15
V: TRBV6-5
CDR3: CASSYGGRSNEKLFF
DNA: TGTGCCAGCAGTTACGGGGGGCGTTCTAATGAAAAACTGTTTTTT

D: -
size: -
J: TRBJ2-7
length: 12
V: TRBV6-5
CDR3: CASSHSTDTQYF
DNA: TGTGCCAGCAGTCATTCGACGGACACGCAGTACTTC

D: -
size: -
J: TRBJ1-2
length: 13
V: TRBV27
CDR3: CASSLHRANGYTF
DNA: TGTGCCAGCAGTTTACACAGGGCTAATGGCTACACCTTC

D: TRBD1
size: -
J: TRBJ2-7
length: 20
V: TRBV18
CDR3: CASSPTRTGLLTGTYYEQYF
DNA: TGTGCCAGCTCCCCCACCCGGACAGGATTGCTAACCGGGACCTACTACGAGCAGTACTTC

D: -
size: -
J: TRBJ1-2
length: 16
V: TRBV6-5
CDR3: CASSYSMVGVTYGYTF
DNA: TGTGCCAGCAGTTACTCGATGGTCGGGGTTACCTATGGCTACACCTTC

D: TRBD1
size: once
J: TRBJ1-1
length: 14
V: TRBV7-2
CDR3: CASSVQGARTEAFF
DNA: TGTGCCAGCAGCGTACAGGGGGCGCGGACTGAAGCTTTCTTT

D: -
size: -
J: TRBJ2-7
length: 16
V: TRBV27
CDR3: CASTTFLGTHVYEQYF
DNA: TGTGCCAGCACCACTTTTCTGGGGACGCACGTCTACGAGCAGTACTTC

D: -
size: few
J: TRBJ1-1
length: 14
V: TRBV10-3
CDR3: CAISGQKMNTEAFF
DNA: TGTGCCATCAGTGGGCAGAAAATGAACACTGAAGCTTTCTTT

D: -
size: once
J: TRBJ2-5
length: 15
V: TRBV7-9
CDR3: CASSLGTLRKETQYF
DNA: TGTGCCAGCAGCTTAGGCACCCTACGAAAAGAGACCCAGTACTTC

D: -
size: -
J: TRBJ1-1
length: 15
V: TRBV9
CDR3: CASSDRAGGNTEAFF
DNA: TGTGCCAGCAGCGACAGGGCCGGGGGGAACACTGAAGCTTTCTTT

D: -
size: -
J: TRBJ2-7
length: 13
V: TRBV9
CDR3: CASSLDLLGEQYF
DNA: TGTGCCAGCAGTCTCGACCTTCTCGGGGAGCAGTACTTC

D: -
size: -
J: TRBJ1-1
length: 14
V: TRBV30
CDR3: CAWRRLGLGTEAFF
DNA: TGTGCCTGGAGGCGATTGGGGTTGGGGACTGAAGCTTTCTTT

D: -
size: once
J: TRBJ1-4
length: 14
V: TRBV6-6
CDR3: CASSYGTVNEKLFF
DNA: TGTGCCAGCAGTTATGGGACCGTTAATGAAAAACTGTTTTTT

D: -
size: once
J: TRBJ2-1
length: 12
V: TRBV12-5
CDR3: CASGGAQSEQFF
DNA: TGTGCTAGTGGAGGGGCTCAATCTGAGCAGTTCTTC

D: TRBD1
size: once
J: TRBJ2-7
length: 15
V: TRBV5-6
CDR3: CASSYRDRDVYEQYF
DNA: TGTGCCAGCAGCTACCGGGACAGAGATGTCTACGAGCAGTACTTC

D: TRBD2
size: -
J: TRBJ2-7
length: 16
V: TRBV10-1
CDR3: CASSVVRLAVPYGQYF
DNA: TGCGCCAGCAGTGTAGTCCGTCTAGCGGTACCCTACGGGCAGTACTTC

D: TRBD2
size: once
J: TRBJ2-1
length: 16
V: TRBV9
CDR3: CASSVVGLAELNEQFF
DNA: TGTGCCAGCAGCGTAGTAGGGCTAGCGGAACTCAATGAGCAGTTCTTC

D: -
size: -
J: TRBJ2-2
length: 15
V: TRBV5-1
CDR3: CASSLVTSEGGELFF
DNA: TGCGCCAGCAGCTTGGTGACGAGCGAGGGCGGGGAGCTGTTTTTT

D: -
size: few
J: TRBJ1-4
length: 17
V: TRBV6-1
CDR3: CASSVGHLIPFNEKLFF
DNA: TGTGCCAGCAGTGTTGGACATCTGATCCCTTTTAATGAAAAACTGTTTTTT

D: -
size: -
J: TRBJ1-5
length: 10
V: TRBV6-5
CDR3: CASSNQPQHF
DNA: TGTGCCAGCAGTAATCAGCCCCAGCATTTT

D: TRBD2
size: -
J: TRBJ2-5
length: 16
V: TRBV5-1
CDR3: CASSLGLASGEETQYF
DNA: TGCGCCAGCAGCCTAGGTCTGGCTAGCGGCGAAGAGACCCAGTACTTC

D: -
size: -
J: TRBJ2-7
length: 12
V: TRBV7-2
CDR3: CASSRISYEQYF
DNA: TGTGCCAGCAGCCGGATCTCCTACGAGCAGTACTTC

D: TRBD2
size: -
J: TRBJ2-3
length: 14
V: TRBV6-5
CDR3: CASRFSGGADTQYF
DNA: TGTGCCAGCAGATTTAGCGGGGGGGCGGATACGCAGTATTTT

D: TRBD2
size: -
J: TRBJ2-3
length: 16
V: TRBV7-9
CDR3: CASSNLAGVISDTQYF
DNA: TGTGCCAGCAGCAACCTAGCGGGAGTTATATCAGATACGCAGTATTTT

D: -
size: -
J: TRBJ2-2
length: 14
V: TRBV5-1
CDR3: CASRSAVNTGELFF
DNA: TGCGCCAGCAGGTCAGCGGTCAATACCGGGGAGCTGTTTTTT

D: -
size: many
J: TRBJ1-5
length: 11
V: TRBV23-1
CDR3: CASSPWGPQHF
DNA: TGCGCCAGCAGTCCTTGGGGGCCCCAGCATTTT

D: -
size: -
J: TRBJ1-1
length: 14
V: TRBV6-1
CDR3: CASSDADRNTEAFF
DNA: TGTGCCAGCAGTGATGCAGACAGGAACACTGAAGCTTTCTTT

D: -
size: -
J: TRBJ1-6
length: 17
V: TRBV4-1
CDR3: CASSQILGVGFNSPLHF
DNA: TGCGCCAGCAGCCAAATACTAGGAGTGGGATTTAATTCACCCCTCCACTTT